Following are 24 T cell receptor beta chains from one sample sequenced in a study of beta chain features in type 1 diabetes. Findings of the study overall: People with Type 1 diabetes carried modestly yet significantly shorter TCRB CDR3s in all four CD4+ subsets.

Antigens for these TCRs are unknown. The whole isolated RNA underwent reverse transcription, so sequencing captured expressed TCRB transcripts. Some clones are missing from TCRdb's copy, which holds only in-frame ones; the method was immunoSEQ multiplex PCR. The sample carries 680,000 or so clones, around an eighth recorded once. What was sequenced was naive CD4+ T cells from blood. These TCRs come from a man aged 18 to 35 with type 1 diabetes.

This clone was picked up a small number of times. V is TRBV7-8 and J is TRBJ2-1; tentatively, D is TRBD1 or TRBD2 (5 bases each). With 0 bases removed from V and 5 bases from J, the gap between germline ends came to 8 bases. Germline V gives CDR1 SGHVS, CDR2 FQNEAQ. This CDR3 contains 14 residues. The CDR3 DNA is TGTGCCAGCAGCTTAGCGGGACGCCACAATGAGCAGTTCTTC. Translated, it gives CASSLAGRHNEQFF.

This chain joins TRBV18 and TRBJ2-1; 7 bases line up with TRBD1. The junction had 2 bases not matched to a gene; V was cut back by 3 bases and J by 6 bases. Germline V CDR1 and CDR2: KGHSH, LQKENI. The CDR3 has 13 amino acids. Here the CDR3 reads CASSPGDSNEQFF. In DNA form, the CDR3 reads TGTGCCAGCTCACCCGGGGACAGCAATGAGCAGTTCTTC. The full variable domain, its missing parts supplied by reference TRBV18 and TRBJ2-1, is NAGVMQNPRHLVRRRGQEARLRCSPMKGHSHVYWYRQLPEEGLKFMVYLQKENIIDESGMPKERFSAEFPKEGPSILRIQQVVRGDSAAYFCASSPGDSNEQFFGPGTRLTVL.

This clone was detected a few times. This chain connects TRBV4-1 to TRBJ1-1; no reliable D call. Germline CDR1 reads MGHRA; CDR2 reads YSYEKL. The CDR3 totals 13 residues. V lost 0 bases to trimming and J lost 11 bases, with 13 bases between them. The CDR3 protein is CASSQEVALGAFF. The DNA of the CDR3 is TGCGCCAGCAGCCAAGAGGTGGCTCTGGGGGCTTTCTTT.

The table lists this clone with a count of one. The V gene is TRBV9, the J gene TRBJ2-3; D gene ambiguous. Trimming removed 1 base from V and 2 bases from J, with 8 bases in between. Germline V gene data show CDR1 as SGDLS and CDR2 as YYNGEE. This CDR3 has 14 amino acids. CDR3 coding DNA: TGTGCCAGCAGCGTATCCCCGGCCACAGATACGCAGTATTTT. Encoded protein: CASSVSPATDTQYF.

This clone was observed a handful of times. The CDR3 sequence: CASSPPPAGPSYNEQFF. Here the CDR3 DNA reads TGTGCCAGCTCACCACCGCCAGCGGGGCCGTCCTACAATGAGCAGTTCTTC. The chain couples TRBV18 to TRBJ2-1; 7 positions match TRBD2. V was clipped by 0 bases and J by 1 base; unmatched bases: 6. Per the germline V gene, CDR1 is KGHSH and CDR2 is LQKENI. The CDR3 is 17 residues long.

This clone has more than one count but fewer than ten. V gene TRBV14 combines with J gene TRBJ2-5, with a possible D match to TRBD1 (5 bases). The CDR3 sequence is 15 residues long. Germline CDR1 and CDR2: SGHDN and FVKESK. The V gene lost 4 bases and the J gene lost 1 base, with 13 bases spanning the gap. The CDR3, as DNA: TGTGCCAGCAGCCGAGGCCCAGGGTCCCAAGAGACCCAGTACTTC. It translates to CASSRGPGSQETQYF.

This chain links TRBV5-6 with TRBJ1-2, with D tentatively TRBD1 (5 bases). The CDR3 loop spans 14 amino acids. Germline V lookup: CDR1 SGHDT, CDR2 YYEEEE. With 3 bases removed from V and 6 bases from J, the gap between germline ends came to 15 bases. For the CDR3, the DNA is TGTGCCAGCAGCTACCCCTCGGGGCTAGATGGCTACACCTTC. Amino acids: CASSYPSGLDGYTF.

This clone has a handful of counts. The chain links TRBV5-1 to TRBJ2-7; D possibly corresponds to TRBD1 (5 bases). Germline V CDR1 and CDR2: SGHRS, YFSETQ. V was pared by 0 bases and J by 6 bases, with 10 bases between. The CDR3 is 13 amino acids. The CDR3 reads CASSLVDSSEQYF. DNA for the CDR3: TGCGCCAGCAGCTTGGTAGACAGTTCCGAGCAGTACTTC.

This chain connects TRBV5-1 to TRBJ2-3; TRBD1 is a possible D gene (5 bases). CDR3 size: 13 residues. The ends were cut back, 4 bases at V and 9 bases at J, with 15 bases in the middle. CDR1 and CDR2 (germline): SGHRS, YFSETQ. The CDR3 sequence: CASSDGQGLTQYF. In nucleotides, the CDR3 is TGCGCCAGCAGCGACGGGCAGGGATTGACGCAGTATTTT.

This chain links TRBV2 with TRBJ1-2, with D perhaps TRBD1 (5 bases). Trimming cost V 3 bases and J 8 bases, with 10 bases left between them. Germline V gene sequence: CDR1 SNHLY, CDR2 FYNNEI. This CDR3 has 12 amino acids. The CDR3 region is CASSERGRGYTF. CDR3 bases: TGTGCCAGCAGTGAGAGGGGAAGGGGCTACACCTTC.

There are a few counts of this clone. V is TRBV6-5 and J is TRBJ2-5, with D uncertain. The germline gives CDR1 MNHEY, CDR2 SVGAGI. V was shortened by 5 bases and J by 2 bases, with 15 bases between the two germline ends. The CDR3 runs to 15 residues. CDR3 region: CASSQQPGPQETQYF. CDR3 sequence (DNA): TGTGCCAGCAGTCAACAGCCGGGCCCTCAAGAGACCCAGTACTTC.

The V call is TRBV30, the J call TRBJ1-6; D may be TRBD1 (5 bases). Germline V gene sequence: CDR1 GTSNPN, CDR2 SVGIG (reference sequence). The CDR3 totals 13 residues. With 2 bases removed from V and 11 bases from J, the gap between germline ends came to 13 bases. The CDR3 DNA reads TGTGCCTGGAGTTTGGACAACTCGGCACCCCTCCACTTT. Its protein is CAWSLDNSAPLHF.

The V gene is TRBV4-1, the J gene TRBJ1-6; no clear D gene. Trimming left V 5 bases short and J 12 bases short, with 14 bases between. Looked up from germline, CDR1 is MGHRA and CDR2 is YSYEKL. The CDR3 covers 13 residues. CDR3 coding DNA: TGCGCCAGCAGCACCTGGCCCACAGAACCCCTCCACTTT. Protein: CASSTWPTEPLHF.

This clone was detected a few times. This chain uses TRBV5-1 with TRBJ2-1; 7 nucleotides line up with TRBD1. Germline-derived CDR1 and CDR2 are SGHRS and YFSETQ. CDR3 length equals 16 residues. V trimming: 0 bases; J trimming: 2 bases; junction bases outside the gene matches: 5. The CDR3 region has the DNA TGCGCCAGCAGCTTGGGGCCCGGGACAGCCTACAATGAGCAGTTCTTC. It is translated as CASSLGPGTAYNEQFF.

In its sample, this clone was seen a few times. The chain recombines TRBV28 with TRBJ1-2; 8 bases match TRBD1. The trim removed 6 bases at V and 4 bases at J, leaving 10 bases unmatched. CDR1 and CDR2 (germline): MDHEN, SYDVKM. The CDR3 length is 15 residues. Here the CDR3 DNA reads TGTGCCAGCAGGTCGGAACAGGGGGAGGTCTATGGCTACACCTTC. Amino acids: CASRSEQGEVYGYTF.

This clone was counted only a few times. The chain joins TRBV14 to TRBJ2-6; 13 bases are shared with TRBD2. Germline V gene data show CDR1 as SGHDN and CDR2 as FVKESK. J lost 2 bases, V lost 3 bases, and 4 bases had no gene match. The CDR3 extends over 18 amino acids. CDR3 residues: CASSQTSGGSAGANVLTF. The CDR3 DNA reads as TGTGCCAGCAGCCAGACTAGCGGGGGGTCGGCTGGGGCCAACGTCCTGACTTTC.

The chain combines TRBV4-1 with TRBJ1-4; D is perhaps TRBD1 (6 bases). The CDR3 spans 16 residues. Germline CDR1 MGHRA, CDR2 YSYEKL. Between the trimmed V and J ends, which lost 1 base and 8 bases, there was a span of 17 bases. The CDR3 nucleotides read TGCGCCAGCAGCCAAGTTCTACAGGGTTTTGACGAAAAACTGTTTTTT. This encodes CASSQVLQGFDEKLFF.

DNA of the CDR3: TGTGCCAGTAGTATGGCGGGCCACAGCACAGATACGCAGTATTTT. Protein sequence: CASSMAGHSTDTQYF. This rearrangement joins TRBV19 to TRBJ2-3, with TRBD2 as a possible D gene (5 bases). The germline gives CDR1 LNHDA, CDR2 SQIVND (reference sequence). The V and J ends lost 3 bases and 0 bases respectively, with 10 bases between them. The CDR3 length is 15 residues.

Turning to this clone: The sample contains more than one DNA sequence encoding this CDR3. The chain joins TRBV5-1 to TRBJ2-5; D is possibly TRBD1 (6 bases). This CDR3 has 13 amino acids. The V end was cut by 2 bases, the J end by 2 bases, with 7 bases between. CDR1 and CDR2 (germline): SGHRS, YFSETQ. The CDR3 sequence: CASSLGQQETQYF. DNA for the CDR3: TGCGCCAGCAGCTTAGGACAGCAAGAGACCCAGTACTTC.

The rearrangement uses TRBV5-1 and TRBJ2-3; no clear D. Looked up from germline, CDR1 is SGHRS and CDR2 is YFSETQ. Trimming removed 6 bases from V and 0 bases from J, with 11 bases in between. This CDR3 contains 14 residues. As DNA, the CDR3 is TGCGCCAGCAAAACTAACCCTAGCACAGATACGCAGTATTTT. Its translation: CASKTNPSTDTQYF.

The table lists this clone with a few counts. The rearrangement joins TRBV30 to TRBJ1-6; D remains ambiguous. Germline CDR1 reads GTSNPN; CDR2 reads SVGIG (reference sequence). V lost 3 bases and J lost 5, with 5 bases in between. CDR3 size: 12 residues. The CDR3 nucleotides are TGTGCCTGGAGCCATCATAATTCACCCCTCCACTTT. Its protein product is CAWSHHNSPLHF.

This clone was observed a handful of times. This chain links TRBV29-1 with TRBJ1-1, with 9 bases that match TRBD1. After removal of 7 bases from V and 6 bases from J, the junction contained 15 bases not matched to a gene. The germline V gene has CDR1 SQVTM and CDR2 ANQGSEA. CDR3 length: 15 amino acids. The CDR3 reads CSANGQGQIMSEAFF. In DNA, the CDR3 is TGCAGCGCGAATGGACAGGGGCAAATAATGTCTGAAGCTTTCTTT.

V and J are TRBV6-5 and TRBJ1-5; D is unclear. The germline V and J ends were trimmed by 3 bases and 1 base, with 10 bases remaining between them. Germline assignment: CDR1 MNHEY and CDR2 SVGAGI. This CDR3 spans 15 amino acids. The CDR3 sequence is CASSYSDGSNQPQHF. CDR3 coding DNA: TGTGCCAGCAGTTATTCGGACGGGAGCAATCAGCCCCAGCATTTT.

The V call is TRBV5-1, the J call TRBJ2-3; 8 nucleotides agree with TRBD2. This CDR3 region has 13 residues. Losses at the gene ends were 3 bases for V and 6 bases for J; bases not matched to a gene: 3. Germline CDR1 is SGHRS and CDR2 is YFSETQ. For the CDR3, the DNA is TGCGCCAGCAGCTCCCGACTAGCGGATACGCAGTATTTT. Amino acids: CASSSRLADTQYF.